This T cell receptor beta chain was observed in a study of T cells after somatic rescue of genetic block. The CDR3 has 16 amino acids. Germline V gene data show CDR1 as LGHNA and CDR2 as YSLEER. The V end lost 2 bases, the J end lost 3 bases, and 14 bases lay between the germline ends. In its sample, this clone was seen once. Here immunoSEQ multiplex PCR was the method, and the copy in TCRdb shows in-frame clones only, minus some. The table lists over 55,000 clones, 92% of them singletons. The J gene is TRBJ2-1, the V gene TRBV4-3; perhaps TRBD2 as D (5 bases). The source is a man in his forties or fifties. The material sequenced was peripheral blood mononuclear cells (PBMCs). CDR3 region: CASSQTTGGSYNEQFF. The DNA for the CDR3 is TGCGCCAGCAGCCAAACTACCGGAGGTAGCTACAATGAGCAGTTCTTC.